A selection of T cell receptor beta chains follows, all from one sample in a study of Graves' ophthalmopathy and Graves' hyperthyroidism. TCRdb re-derived calls from the multiplex PCR reads in MiXCR, one entry per CDR3 protein. This sample has about 180,000 distinct CDR3 sequences, with less than 45% found just once. The sequenced sample consisted of peripheral blood. These receptors came from a woman aged 40 to 50 with Graves' ophthalmopathy. CDR3s include the opening cysteine and the closing phenylalanine or tryptophan. The D gene is left open where the match is weak. Size is stated for part of the rows, as once, few or many counts, or as a class when the clone is expanded.

DNA: TGTGCCAGCAGTTCCCAGGGTGAGGGCACTGAAGCTTTCTTT
CDR3: CASSSQGEGTEAFF
D: NA
J: TRBJ1-1
V: TRBV6-5
size: NA

DNA: TGTGCCAGCAGTCCCCGGACAGGGGACGCCATTCAGTACTTC
CDR3: CASSPRTGDAIQYF
D: TRBD1
J: TRBJ2-4
V: TRBV12-3/TRBV12-4
size: NA

DNA: TGTGCCAGCAGCACGCCCTTTGGATTCATCTACGAGCAGTACTTC
CDR3: CASSTPFGFIYEQYF
D: NA
J: TRBJ2-7
V: TRBV28
size: many

DNA: TGTGCCAGCAGCCTCGGACAGTTTTACTATGGCTACACCTTC
CDR3: CASSLGQFYYGYTF
D: NA
J: TRBJ1-2
V: TRBV11-2
size: NA

DNA: TGTGCCACCAGCAGAGATTTGGGTTCCTTAGGTTCACCCCTCCACTTT
CDR3: CATSRDLGSLGSPLHF
D: NA
J: TRBJ1-6
V: TRBV15
size: NA

DNA: TGTGCCAGCAGCCAAAACTCCGCAGCAAACACTGAAGCTTTCTTT
CDR3: CASSQNSAANTEAFF
D: NA
J: TRBJ1-1
V: TRBV7-9
size: many

DNA: TGCGCCAGCAAACAGGGGCGGTGGACCGGGGAGCTGTTTTTT
CDR3: CASKQGRWTGELFF
D: TRBD1
J: TRBJ2-2
V: TRBV5-1
size: many

DNA: TGTGCCAGCAGGCGTCAGGGGGCGGATTATGGCTACACCTTC
CDR3: CASRRQGADYGYTF
D: TRBD1
J: TRBJ1-2
V: TRBV12-3/TRBV12-4
size: many

DNA: TGTGCCAGCAGGGGAACGGGGTACGAACAAGCTTTCTTT
CDR3: CASRGTGYEQAFF
D: NA
J: TRBJ1-1
V: TRBV7-9
size: many

DNA: TGTGCCATCAGTGAGCCCACGTTAACGACAGAAGCTTTCTTT
CDR3: CAISEPTLTTEAFF
D: NA
J: TRBJ1-1
V: TRBV10-3
size: few

DNA: TGCAGCGTTGACGGGGGCGAAGCTTTCTTT
CDR3: CSVDGGEAFF
D: NA
J: TRBJ1-1
V: TRBV29-1
size: many

DNA: TGTGCCAGCAGCTTAGGCCGAGCGGGAGGCTACACCTTC
CDR3: CASSLGRAGGYTF
D: NA
J: TRBJ1-2
V: TRBV11-2
size: NA

DNA: TGTGCCAGCAGCCCACCAGGGGTTCGGAGCAATCAGCCCCAGCATTTT
CDR3: CASSPPGVRSNQPQHF
D: NA
J: TRBJ1-5
V: TRBV6-5
size: many

DNA: TGTGCCTGGAGTGTACTTGGAAATCAGCCCCAGCATTTT
CDR3: CAWSVLGNQPQHF
D: NA
J: TRBJ1-5
V: TRBV30
size: many

DNA: TGTGCCAGCAGTTGGACAGGGAAAGGGCAGCCCCAGCATTTT
CDR3: CASSWTGKGQPQHF
D: TRBD1
J: TRBJ1-5
V: TRBV28
size: once

DNA: TGTGCCAGCAGTGAACGGGGGCGAGATGGCTACACCTTC
CDR3: CASSERGRDGYTF
D: NA
J: TRBJ1-2
V: TRBV25-1
size: many

DNA: TGTGCCACCAGTGATTTGGGGACCCAGTACTTC
CDR3: CATSDLGTQYF
D: NA
J: TRBJ2-5
V: TRBV24-1
size: many

DNA: TGTGCCAGCAGTTCTACCCAGAGGAGGGGCGGCTACGAGCAGTACTTC
CDR3: CASSSTQRRGGYEQYF
D: NA
J: TRBJ2-7
V: TRBV11-2
size: NA

DNA: TGTGCCAGCGGATTAGGGGGCAGGTCTGGAAACACCATATATTTT
CDR3: CASGLGGRSGNTIYF
D: TRBD1
J: TRBJ1-3
V: TRBV6-1
size: NA

DNA: TGTGCCAGCAGCGTGAGTACTTGGGAGACCCAGTACTTC
CDR3: CASSVSTWETQYF
D: NA
J: TRBJ2-5
V: TRBV9
size: many

DNA: TGTGCCATCAGTGAGTCGGGGACACCCTACGAGCAGTACTTC
CDR3: CAISESGTPYEQYF
D: NA
J: TRBJ2-7
V: TRBV10-3
size: NA

DNA: TGTGCCAGCACCAACCCGTCCGACCTCTACGAGCAGTACTTC
CDR3: CASTNPSDLYEQYF
D: NA
J: TRBJ2-7
V: TRBV11-3
size: many

DNA: TGTGCCAGCAGTCTCAGGACTAGCAGCTCCTACGAGCAGTACTTC
CDR3: CASSLRTSSSYEQYF
D: TRBD2
J: TRBJ2-7
V: TRBV2
size: NA

DNA: TGTGCCAGCGATTCCCGGACAGAACAAGAGACCCAGTACTTC
CDR3: CASDSRTEQETQYF
D: NA
J: TRBJ2-5
V: TRBV2
size: NA

DNA: TGTGCCAGCGCGTACCAGGGCTATGGCTACACCTTC
CDR3: CASAYQGYGYTF
D: NA
J: TRBJ1-2
V: TRBV19
size: NA

DNA: TGTGCCAGCTCACCGACTAGCGCGGGAGAGACCCAGTACTTC
CDR3: CASSPTSAGETQYF
D: TRBD2
J: TRBJ2-5
V: TRBV18
size: many

DNA: TGTGCCAGCAGCTGGGATTGGGCCGGGGAGCTGTTTTTT
CDR3: CASSWDWAGELFF
D: NA
J: TRBJ2-2
V: TRBV6-1
size: many

DNA: TGTGCCAGCAGCTTATCCCAGAGGGCGGAGCAGTACTTC
CDR3: CASSLSQRAEQYF
D: NA
J: TRBJ2-7
V: TRBV7-3
size: NA

DNA: TGTGCCACCAGTGATAGCCAGAGACAGTACGAGCAGTACTTC
CDR3: CATSDSQRQYEQYF
D: NA
J: TRBJ2-7
V: TRBV24-1
size: NA

DNA: TGCAGTGCTAGAGATAATCGGATTAGTAAGGGAGCCTACGAGCAGTACTTC
CDR3: CSARDNRISKGAYEQYF
D: NA
J: TRBJ2-7
V: TRBV20-1
size: NA

DNA: TGCAGTGCTAAGGGATTCGTTGAGACCCAGTACTTC
CDR3: CSAKGFVETQYF
D: NA
J: TRBJ2-5
V: TRBV20-1
size: many

DNA: TGTGCCACCAGTGGTACCTCCGGACAGGCCTACGAGCAGTACTTC
CDR3: CATSGTSGQAYEQYF
D: TRBD1
J: TRBJ2-7
V: TRBV24-1
size: NA